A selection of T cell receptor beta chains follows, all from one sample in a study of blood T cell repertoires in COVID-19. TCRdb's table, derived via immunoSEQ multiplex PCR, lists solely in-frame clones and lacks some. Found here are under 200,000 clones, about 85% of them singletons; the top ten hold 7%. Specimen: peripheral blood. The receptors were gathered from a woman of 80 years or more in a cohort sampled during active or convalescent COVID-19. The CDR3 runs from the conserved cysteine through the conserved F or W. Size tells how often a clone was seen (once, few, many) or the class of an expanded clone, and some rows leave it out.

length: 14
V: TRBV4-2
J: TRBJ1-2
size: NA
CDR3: CASSQERSRGVYTF

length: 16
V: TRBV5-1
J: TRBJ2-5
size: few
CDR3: CASSFSGTGGGETQYF

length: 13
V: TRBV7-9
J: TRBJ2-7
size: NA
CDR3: CASSLDFISEQYF

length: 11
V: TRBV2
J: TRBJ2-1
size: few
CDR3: CASTVYNEQFF

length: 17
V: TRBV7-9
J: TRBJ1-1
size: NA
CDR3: CASSLGGGRGLNTEAFF

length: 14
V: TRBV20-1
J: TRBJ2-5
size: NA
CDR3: CSASLRRRGETQYF

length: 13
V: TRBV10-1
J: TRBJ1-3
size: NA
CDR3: CASTAGTGNTIYF

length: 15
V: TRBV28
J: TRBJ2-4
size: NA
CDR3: CASHGQSVAKNIQYF

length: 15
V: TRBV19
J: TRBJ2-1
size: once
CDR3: CASTRTGDFYNEQFF

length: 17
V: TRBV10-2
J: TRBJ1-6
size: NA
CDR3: CASSFPRDRGPQSPLHF

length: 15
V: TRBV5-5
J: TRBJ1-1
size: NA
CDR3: CASSVMGRVTTEAFF

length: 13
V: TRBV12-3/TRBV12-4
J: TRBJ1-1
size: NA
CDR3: CASSFTRSTEAFF

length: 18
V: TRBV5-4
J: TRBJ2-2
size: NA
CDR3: CASSLGLAGDFSTGELFF

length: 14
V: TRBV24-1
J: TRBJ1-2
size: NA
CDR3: CATSASGTGYGYTF

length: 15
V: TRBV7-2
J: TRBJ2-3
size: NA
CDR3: CASSSFGGGSDTQYF

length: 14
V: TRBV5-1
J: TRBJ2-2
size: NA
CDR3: CASSSLANTGELFF

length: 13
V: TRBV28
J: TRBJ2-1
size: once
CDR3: CASRSSGRNEQFF

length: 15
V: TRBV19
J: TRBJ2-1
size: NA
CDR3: CASRSDRLLYNEQFF